A selection of T cell receptor beta chains follows, all from one sample in a study of T-cell memory formation after mild COVID-19. Via MiXCR, TCRdb re-called the 5' RACE reads, giving one row per CDR3 protein. Among tens of thousands of distinct CDR3 sequences listed, around an eighth were seen once. Input material: PBMCs or a T cell subset sorted from them (not recorded which). Receptors originate from an adult woman who had mild COVID-19 (a few samples of this study predate the infection). Cell type and time point are not known. CDR3s include the opening cysteine and the closing phenylalanine or tryptophan. Fields, in order: CDR3 length, clone size, V gene, D gene, J gene, CDR3 protein, CDR3 DNA. D genes are given only for firm matches. Size values are once, few and many counts, or a class for expanded clones, and some rows have none.

cdr3_length: 14
clone_size: few
v_call: TRBV15
d_call: .
j_call: TRBJ2-3
cdr3_aa: CATSRGGTTDTQYF
cdr3_nt: TGTGCCACCAGCAGAGGGGGGACCACAGATACGCAGTATTTT

cdr3_length: 15
clone_size: few
v_call: TRBV4-1
d_call: .
j_call: TRBJ2-5
cdr3_aa: CASSQEGTPEETQYF
cdr3_nt: TGCGCCAGCAGCCAAGAGGGGACGCCTGAAGAGACCCAGTACTTC

cdr3_length: 14
clone_size: .
v_call: TRBV24-1
d_call: .
j_call: TRBJ2-5
cdr3_aa: CATSGSAPAETQYF
cdr3_nt: TGTGCCACCAGTGGGTCAGCCCCGGCCGAGACCCAGTACTTC

cdr3_length: 15
clone_size: .
v_call: TRBV12-3/TRBV12-4
d_call: TRBD2
j_call: TRBJ2-1
cdr3_aa: CASSSGEAGRNEQFF
cdr3_nt: TGTGCCAGCAGCTCCGGTGAAGCGGGGCGCAATGAGCAGTTCTTC

cdr3_length: 11
clone_size: .
v_call: TRBV29-1
d_call: .
j_call: TRBJ2-1
cdr3_aa: CSAADHGISFF
cdr3_nt: TGCAGCGCCGCGGACCATGGCATCTCGTTCTTC

cdr3_length: 13
clone_size: .
v_call: TRBV7-7
d_call: .
j_call: TRBJ2-7
cdr3_aa: CASSSGPGREQYF
cdr3_nt: TGTGCTAGCAGCTCCGGGCCGGGGCGCGAGCAGTACTTC

cdr3_length: 14
clone_size: .
v_call: TRBV12-3/TRBV12-4
d_call: .
j_call: TRBJ1-6
cdr3_aa: CASSPERYNSPLHF
cdr3_nt: TGTGCCAGCAGCCCGGAGCGGTATAATTCACCCCTCCACTTT

cdr3_length: 14
clone_size: few
v_call: TRBV7-6
d_call: .
j_call: TRBJ2-3
cdr3_aa: CASSTGRLTDTQYF
cdr3_nt: TGTGCCAGCAGTACGGGACGGCTCACAGATACGCAGTATTTT

cdr3_length: 15
clone_size: few
v_call: TRBV24-1
d_call: TRBD1
j_call: TRBJ2-7
cdr3_aa: CATSDYGQGNYEQYF
cdr3_nt: TGTGCCACCAGTGACTATGGACAGGGAAACTACGAGCAGTACTTC

cdr3_length: 14
clone_size: many
v_call: TRBV7-7
d_call: .
j_call: TRBJ2-3
cdr3_aa: CASSLEAGEDTQYF
cdr3_nt: TGTGCTAGCAGCTTAGAGGCAGGGGAGGATACGCAGTATTTT

cdr3_length: 18
clone_size: few
v_call: TRBV27
d_call: .
j_call: TRBJ2-6
cdr3_aa: CASSLGGADPSGANVLTF
cdr3_nt: TGTGCCAGCAGTTTAGGGGGGGCCGACCCCTCTGGGGCCAACGTCCTGACTTTC

cdr3_length: 15
clone_size: few
v_call: TRBV20-1
d_call: .
j_call: TRBJ2-7
cdr3_aa: CSARSAAAPSYEQYF
cdr3_nt: TGCAGTGCTAGGTCCGCGGCGGCGCCTTCCTACGAGCAGTACTTC

cdr3_length: 15
clone_size: few
v_call: TRBV7-9
d_call: .
j_call: TRBJ2-7
cdr3_aa: CASSVTRDRTYEQYF
cdr3_nt: TGTGCCAGCAGCGTTACCCGGGACCGAACCTACGAGCAGTACTTC

cdr3_length: 12
clone_size: .
v_call: TRBV9
d_call: .
j_call: TRBJ2-1
cdr3_aa: CASSVGLHEQFF
cdr3_nt: TGTGCCAGCAGCGTAGGTCTACATGAGCAGTTCTTC

cdr3_length: 13
clone_size: few
v_call: TRBV29-1
d_call: .
j_call: TRBJ2-1
cdr3_aa: CSVDPSSYNEQFF
cdr3_nt: TGCAGCGTTGATCCGAGCTCCTACAATGAGCAGTTCTTC

cdr3_length: 14
clone_size: many
v_call: TRBV29-1
d_call: .
j_call: TRBJ2-2
cdr3_aa: CSVSQGPNTGELFF
cdr3_nt: TGCAGCGTTTCACAGGGTCCGAACACCGGGGAGCTGTTTTTT

cdr3_length: 15
clone_size: few
v_call: TRBV27
d_call: TRBD2
j_call: TRBJ2-3
cdr3_aa: CASSPAGGWSDTQYF
cdr3_nt: TGTGCCAGCAGCCCAGCGGGGGGTTGGTCAGATACGCAGTATTTT

cdr3_length: 14
clone_size: .
v_call: TRBV29-1
d_call: TRBD2
j_call: TRBJ2-3
cdr3_aa: CSVRSSGGTDTQYF
cdr3_nt: TGCAGCGTCAGATCTAGCGGGGGCACAGATACGCAGTATTTT

cdr3_length: 13
clone_size: .
v_call: TRBV7-9
d_call: .
j_call: TRBJ1-2
cdr3_aa: CASSLDRFYGYTF
cdr3_nt: TGTGCCAGCAGCCTCGACAGGTTCTATGGCTACACCTTC

cdr3_length: 17
clone_size: .
v_call: TRBV7-8
d_call: TRBD2
j_call: TRBJ2-1
cdr3_aa: CASSLRDDRLAGGEQFF
cdr3_nt: TGTGCCAGCAGCTTAAGGGATGATCGGCTAGCGGGCGGAGAGCAGTTCTTC

cdr3_length: 17
clone_size: few
v_call: TRBV7-7
d_call: .
j_call: TRBJ2-2
cdr3_aa: CASSFGSLPNSAGELFF
cdr3_nt: TGTGCTAGCAGCTTTGGTAGCCTACCCAATAGTGCCGGGGAGCTGTTTTTT

cdr3_length: 16
clone_size: .
v_call: TRBV3-1
d_call: TRBD1
j_call: TRBJ1-2
cdr3_aa: CASSQVTGGASDGYTF
cdr3_nt: TGTGCCAGCAGCCAAGTTACAGGGGGCGCATCGGATGGCTACACCTTC

cdr3_length: 12
clone_size: few
v_call: TRBV12-3/TRBV12-4
d_call: .
j_call: TRBJ2-2
cdr3_aa: CASNLGPGELFF
cdr3_nt: TGTGCCAGCAACCTGGGTCCCGGGGAGCTGTTTTTT

cdr3_length: 13
clone_size: .
v_call: TRBV4-1
d_call: .
j_call: TRBJ1-5
cdr3_aa: CASSPTLEQPQHF
cdr3_nt: TGCGCCAGCAGCCCCACGTTGGAGCAGCCCCAGCATTTT

cdr3_length: 15
clone_size: few
v_call: TRBV5-6
d_call: TRBD1
j_call: TRBJ2-1
cdr3_aa: CASSLAGQASNEQFF
cdr3_nt: TGTGCCAGCAGCTTGGCCGGACAGGCGAGCAATGAGCAGTTCTTC

cdr3_length: 12
clone_size: .
v_call: TRBV5-1
d_call: TRBD1
j_call: TRBJ2-2
cdr3_aa: CATWTGTGELFF
cdr3_nt: TGCGCCACGTGGACAGGGACCGGGGAGCTGTTTTTT

cdr3_length: 15
clone_size: few
v_call: TRBV7-9
d_call: TRBD1
j_call: TRBJ2-5
cdr3_aa: CASSPRWTGQETQYF
cdr3_nt: TGTGCCAGCAGCCCAAGATGGACAGGCCAAGAGACCCAGTACTTC

cdr3_length: 15
clone_size: many
v_call: TRBV12-3/TRBV12-4
d_call: TRBD1
j_call: TRBJ2-3
cdr3_aa: CASSSDRGGTDTQYF
cdr3_nt: TGTGCCAGCAGTTCGGACAGGGGTGGCACAGATACGCAGTATTTT

cdr3_length: 13
clone_size: .
v_call: TRBV11-3
d_call: TRBD2
j_call: TRBJ2-1
cdr3_aa: CASSFPTSREQFF
cdr3_nt: TGTGCCAGCAGCTTTCCGACTAGCCGCGAGCAGTTCTTC

cdr3_length: 13
clone_size: few
v_call: TRBV9
d_call: TRBD1
j_call: TRBJ2-1
cdr3_aa: CASSVGQGNEQFF
cdr3_nt: TGTGCCAGCAGCGTAGGACAGGGCAATGAGCAGTTCTTC

cdr3_length: 12
clone_size: many
v_call: TRBV24-1
d_call: .
j_call: TRBJ2-1
cdr3_aa: CATSDTRQLRFF
cdr3_nt: TGTGCCACCAGTGATACTCGACAGTTACGGTTCTTC

cdr3_length: 14
clone_size: .
v_call: TRBV5-1
d_call: TRBD1
j_call: TRBJ1-1
cdr3_aa: CASSLRGTGAEAFF
cdr3_nt: TGCGCCAGCAGCTTGAGAGGGACAGGGGCTGAAGCTTTCTTT

cdr3_length: 13
clone_size: few
v_call: TRBV5-6
d_call: .
j_call: TRBJ2-3
cdr3_aa: CASSLGRTDTQYF
cdr3_nt: TGTGCCAGCAGCTTGGGACGGACAGATACGCAGTATTTT

cdr3_length: 17
clone_size: .
v_call: TRBV4-1
d_call: .
j_call: TRBJ2-2
cdr3_aa: CASSQDESRLNTGELFF
cdr3_nt: TGCGCCAGCAGCCAAGACGAATCGCGGTTAAACACCGGGGAGCTGTTTTTT

cdr3_length: 8
clone_size: few
v_call: TRBV7-8
d_call: .
j_call: TRBJ2-2
cdr3_aa: CYLRELFF
cdr3_nt: TGTTACCTAAGGGAGCTGTTTTTT

cdr3_length: 14
clone_size: .
v_call: TRBV13
d_call: TRBD2
j_call: TRBJ2-1
cdr3_aa: CASCGVAGGNEQFF
cdr3_nt: TGTGCCAGCTGTGGGGTAGCGGGAGGGAATGAGCAGTTCTTC

cdr3_length: 13
clone_size: many
v_call: TRBV13
d_call: .
j_call: TRBJ2-7
cdr3_aa: CASSSGSSYEQYF
cdr3_nt: TGTGCCAGCAGCTCCGGGTCTTCCTACGAGCAGTACTTC

cdr3_length: 16
clone_size: once
v_call: TRBV4-2
d_call: .
j_call: TRBJ2-2
cdr3_aa: CASSLRTGVNTGELFF
cdr3_nt: TGTGCCAGCAGCCTGAGGACGGGGGTGAACACCGGGGAGCTGTTTTTT

cdr3_length: 13
clone_size: .
v_call: TRBV7-2
d_call: .
j_call: TRBJ2-5
cdr3_aa: CASSLAGTETQYF
cdr3_nt: TGTGCCAGCAGCTTAGCAGGAACCGAGACCCAGTACTTC

cdr3_length: 16
clone_size: many
v_call: TRBV11-2
d_call: .
j_call: TRBJ2-1
cdr3_aa: CASSIPYTSSYNEQFF
cdr3_nt: TGTGCCAGCAGCATACCCTACACGAGCTCCTACAATGAGCAGTTCTTC

cdr3_length: 14
clone_size: few
v_call: TRBV9
d_call: .
j_call: TRBJ2-5
cdr3_aa: CASSPPGVWETQYF
cdr3_nt: TGTGCCAGCAGCCCGCCAGGGGTTTGGGAGACCCAGTACTTC

cdr3_length: 15
clone_size: many
v_call: TRBV5-1
d_call: .
j_call: TRBJ2-3
cdr3_aa: CASSSGTSWTDTQYF
cdr3_nt: TGCGCCAGCAGCTCGGGGACCTCCTGGACAGATACGCAGTATTTT

cdr3_length: 16
clone_size: .
v_call: TRBV7-9
d_call: TRBD2
j_call: TRBJ2-7
cdr3_aa: CASSFSLAGISYEQYF
cdr3_nt: TGTGCCAGCAGCTTTAGTCTAGCGGGAATTTCCTACGAGCAGTACTTC

cdr3_length: 15
clone_size: .
v_call: TRBV5-1
d_call: .
j_call: TRBJ1-3
cdr3_aa: CASSPGPNSGNTIYF
cdr3_nt: TGCGCCAGCAGCCCTGGACCCAACTCTGGAAACACCATATATTTT

cdr3_length: 11
clone_size: few
v_call: TRBV20-1
d_call: .
j_call: TRBJ2-7
cdr3_aa: CSAMDSYEQYF
cdr3_nt: TGCAGTGCTATGGATTCCTACGAGCAGTACTTC

cdr3_length: 14
clone_size: .
v_call: TRBV20-1
d_call: .
j_call: TRBJ1-1
cdr3_aa: CSASYEGSGTEAFF
cdr3_nt: TGCAGTGCTAGTTACGAGGGGAGCGGCACTGAAGCTTTCTTT

cdr3_length: 14
clone_size: .
v_call: TRBV5-4
d_call: .
j_call: TRBJ1-2
cdr3_aa: CASSPGGSPYGYTF
cdr3_nt: TGTGCCAGCTCCCCCGGGGGGAGCCCCTATGGCTACACCTTC